The subject of this entry is one T cell receptor beta chain. These data are taken from a study of blood T cells in healthy people across ages. The study recruited healthy Caucasian donors from Russia who were aged about 6 to 90. For the second PCR, which ran for roughly 7 to 11 cycles, a sample-barcoded 5' primer and a J-beta primer mix were used. TCRdb reprocessed the 5' RACE reads via MiXCR and lists one record per CDR3 protein. The sample contains more than 1 million distinct CDR3 sequences, 35% to 50% of which appear only once. The specimen was blood. The source is a woman aged 55-69 years in good health.

CDR3 loop: CASSRQVDNSPLHF. The CDR3 DNA reads as TGTGCCAGCAGTCGGCAGGTGGATAATTCACCCCTCCACTTT. The gene calls are TRBV6-6 and TRBJ1-6; D is undetermined. The germline gives CDR1 MNHNY, CDR2 SVGAGI (reference sequence). V was pared by 5 bases and J by 5 bases, with 10 bases between. CDR3 length: 14 residues.